Presented here are 10 T cell receptor beta chains from one specimen sequenced in a study of blood T cell repertoires in COVID-19. TCRdb keeps only in-frame clones here, not all; method: immunoSEQ multiplex PCR. Of some 360,000 clones in the sample, around 87% are singletons; the top ten hold approximately 2.5%. What was sequenced was peripheral blood. These receptors all come from a woman aged 55-69 years with COVID-19, enrolled during active disease.

The chain uses TRBV6-5 and TRBJ1-2, with D perhaps matching TRBD1 (5 bases). Trimming cost V 4 bases and J 5 bases, with 17 bases left between them. The germline V gene has CDR1 MNHEY and CDR2 SVGAGI. This CDR3 is 15 amino acids long. The CDR3 protein is CASSSPSQGGYGYTF. The CDR3 nucleotides read TGTGCCAGCAGTTCCCCGTCCCAGGGTGGGTATGGCTACACCTTC.

The CDR3 nucleotides are TGTGCCAGCAGCCCCGGGTTGGGGCGGGGGGGCCAAGGGAATGAGCAGTTCTTC. Residues: CASSPGLGRGGQGNEQFF. The chain couples TRBV11-2 to TRBJ2-1, with 9 bases matching TRBD2. The CDR3 consists of 18 residues. Germline V gene sequence: CDR1 SGHAT, CDR2 FQNNGV. The J segment lost 7 bases and the V segment lost 5 bases, leaving 18 bases of the junction unmatched.

This rearrangement joins TRBV11-2 to TRBJ2-1; 7 bases are shared with TRBD2. This CDR3 comprises 14 residues. Germline CDR1 reads SGHAT; CDR2 reads FQNNGV. Unmatched junction bases numbered 12, after V lost 8 bases and J lost 8 bases. CDR3 sequence: CASWTGGGNYEQFF. CDR3 DNA sequence: TGTGCCAGCTGGACTGGGGGGGGGAACTATGAGCAGTTCTTC.

This clone showed up just once. The V gene is TRBV19, the J gene TRBJ2-1, with D possibly TRBD2 on 6 matching bases. This CDR3 is built from 16 residues. Germline V gives CDR1 LNHDA, CDR2 SQIVND (reference sequence). V lost 4 bases, J lost 11 bases, and 24 bases lay in between. CDR3 sequence: CASSTATGLKAGKQFF. DNA for the CDR3: TGTGCCAGTAGTACAGCAACCGGGCTCAAGGCGGGGAAGCAGTTCTTC.

The chain links TRBV5-6 to TRBJ2-1, with a possible D match to TRBD1 (6 bases). This CDR3 has 15 amino acids. Trimming removed 1 base at V and 5 bases at J, with 13 bases between. The germline V gene encodes CDR1 SGHDT and CDR2 YYEEEE. The CDR3 nucleotides are TGTGCCAGCAGCTTGATCGGCAGGGGAAACAATGAGCAGTTCTTC. Its translation: CASSLIGRGNNEQFF.

The chain links TRBV5-1 to TRBJ2-3, with 7 bases fitting TRBD2. CDR1 SGHRS and CDR2 YFSETQ come from the germline V gene. Losses at the gene ends were 4 bases for V and 5 bases for J; bases not matched to a gene: 7. This CDR3 is 14 amino acids long. The CDR3 sequence is CASSLGGSLDTQYF. CDR3 DNA sequence: TGCGCCAGCAGCCTCGGGGGGTCTTTAGATACGCAGTATTTT.

Only one count was recorded for this clone. The rearrangement links TRBV6-5 to TRBJ2-7, with D uncertain. Germline-derived CDR1 and CDR2 are MNHEY and SVGAGI. The V and J ends lost 8 bases and 6 bases respectively, with 17 bases between them. This CDR3 has 13 residues. In DNA, the CDR3 is TGTGCCAGCTCGGCATCGGGTGCCCTCGAGCAGTACTTC. Its protein product is CASSASGALEQYF.

The sample holds a few counts of this clone. The chain joins TRBV6-1 to TRBJ2-5, with 9 bases identical to TRBD1. Looked up from germline, CDR1 is MNHNS and CDR2 is SASEGT. The J segment lost 4 bases and the V segment lost 2 bases, leaving 17 bases of the junction unmatched. The CDR3 sequence is 19 residues long. The DNA of the CDR3 is TGTGCCAGCAGTGAAATGGGCGGTGGTCACAGGGGGCCTAGAGAGACCCAGTACTTC. Translated, it gives CASSEMGGGHRGPRETQYF.

The chain carries TRBV6-1 and TRBJ1-2; TRBD1 aligns across 8 bases. The CDR3 totals 16 residues. J was trimmed by 4 bases and V by 2 bases; bases with no gene match: 9. Per the germline V gene, CDR1 is MNHNS and CDR2 is SASEGT. The CDR3 loop reads CASSEFGAGGPYGYTF. For the CDR3, the DNA is TGTGCCAGCAGTGAATTTGGGGCAGGGGGCCCCTATGGCTACACCTTC.

This chain uses TRBV19 with TRBJ1-1, with a possible D match to TRBD1 (5 bases). V was pared by 7 bases and J by 0 bases, with 18 bases between. The CDR3 length is 16 residues. Germline values: CDR1 LNHDA, CDR2 SQIVND (reference sequence). The CDR3 DNA reads TGTGCCAGTAAGAGTAGTTGGGGCCCAATGAACACTGAAGCTTTCTTT. The encoded protein is CASKSSWGPMNTEAFF.